A single sample gave rise to the 5 T cell receptor beta chains below, sequenced in a study of blood T cell repertoires in COVID-19. Method: immunoSEQ multiplex PCR; TCRdb's copy keeps in-frame clones and lacks some. The repertoire holds about 99,000 clones, about 85% seen once, with approximately 3% in the top ten. The sample consisted of peripheral blood. These receptor sequences come from a man between 45 and 60 years old in a cohort sampled during active COVID-19.

This chain joins TRBV11-3 and TRBJ2-1; TRBD1 matches at 8 bases. From germline, CDR1 is SGHNT and CDR2 YENEEA. V was pared by 5 bases and J by 4 bases, with 7 bases of the junction left unmatched. CDR3 length equals 15 residues. In DNA form, the CDR3 reads TGTGCCAGCAGCCCCGACAGGGGAATTTACAATGAGCAGTTCTTC. Residues: CASSPDRGIYNEQFF.

CDR3 region: CASSLGSGTSGQETQYF. The DNA for the CDR3 is TGTGCCAGCAGCCTGGGCTCCGGGACTAGCGGACAAGAGACCCAGTACTTC. This sequence joins TRBV4-2 and TRBJ2-5, with TRBD2 matching 11 bases. Germline CDR1 LGHNA, CDR2 YNFKEQ. The CDR3 loop spans 17 amino acids. Trimming took 4 bases from V and 2 from J; bases not matched to a gene: 9.

The chain employs TRBV2 and TRBJ2-3; maybe TRBD1 (5 bases). The CDR3 has 15 residues. CDR1 is SNHLY, CDR2 FYNNEI, per germline. V was clipped by 7 bases and J by 1 base, with 15 bases between them. The CDR3, as DNA: TGTGCCAGCATGAGGCAGGGCTGGGGCACAGATACGCAGTATTTT. Its translation is CASMRQGWGTDTQYF.

This clone was seen just once. V is TRBV5-6 and J is TRBJ1-1, with D perhaps matching TRBD1 (6 bases). Per the germline V gene, CDR1 is SGHDT and CDR2 is YYEEEE. This CDR3 is 14 amino acids long. CDR3 loop: CASEAQYREILAFF. The DNA of the CDR3 is TGTGCGAGCGAGGCCCAATACAGGGAAATTTTAGCTTTCTTT.

The genes are TRBV11-2 and TRBJ1-2; the D gene is possibly TRBD1 (5 bases). V gave up 3 bases and J gave up 3 bases, with 8 bases separating them. This CDR3 has 13 residues. Germline V lookup: CDR1 SGHAT, CDR2 FQNNGV. CDR3 nucleotides: TGTGCCAGCAGCTTGGGGGGGGACTATGGCTACACCTTC. Encoded protein: CASSLGGDYGYTF.